These T cell receptor beta chains were read from a single sample in a study of blood T cell repertoires in COVID-19. Clones were read by immunoSEQ multiplex PCR, and TCRdb kept only the in-frame ones, dropping some. The table shows 200,000 to 300,000 clones, with approximately 86% occurring only once. The sample comprised peripheral blood. The receptors come from a man aged 35 to 55 who had recovered from COVID-19. The conserved cysteine and the conserved F or W are not part of the CDR3 here. Fields, in order: V gene, J gene, CDR3 protein.

>TRBV9|TRBJ1-1
ASSVAVNTEAF
>TRBV7-2|TRBJ2-1
ASSLGGGEQF
>TRBV29-1|TRBJ1-6
SVSDRGPPLH
>TRBV10-3|TRBJ2-7
AISVGTALRGQY
>TRBV6-6|TRBJ1-6
ASSYRTGENNSPLH
>TRBV2|TRBJ2-5
ASDERWGSGLQETQY
>TRBV27|TRBJ2-2
ASSHRTAGELF
>TRBV7-9|TRBJ1-1
ASSLKEEAF
>TRBV11-2|TRBJ2-7
ASSRQTVTYEQY
>TRBV6-5|TRBJ1-5
ASSLNRQGGQPQH
>TRBV7-9|TRBJ1-1
ASSSPGQGFTEAF
>TRBV15|TRBJ2-1
ATSRGVGTSGRSSYNEQF
>TRBV5-4|TRBJ2-1
ASSLGGTRGYNEQF
>TRBV7-9|TRBJ2-3
ASSFRSGGGSTDTQY
>TRBV6-2/TRBV6-3|TRBJ2-7
ASSYSKSGVRRIYEQY
>TRBV6-5|TRBJ2-7
ASSYSMPGAQQY
>TRBV3-1/TRBV3-2|TRBJ2-7
ASSQDTLRHSYEQY
>TRBV29-1|TRBJ2-3
SEGDTDTQY
>TRBV28|TRBJ2-5
ASIPWTSGLQETQY
>TRBV27|TRBJ2-7
ASSSQAGLFYEQY
>TRBV27|TRBJ2-3
ASSFSTSGGPDTQY
>TRBV9|TRBJ2-7
ASSVDGTPSYEQY
>TRBV11-2|TRBJ2-3
ASSLGRAGTDTQY
>TRBV12-1|TRBJ1-5
ASNKDMSPNQPQH
>TRBV5-6|TRBJ2-7
ASSTLTGRAYEQY
>TRBV6-5|TRBJ2-1
ARNRGRLTYNEQF
>TRBV21-1|TRBJ2-3
ASSIHRDSYLADTQY
>TRBV5-6|TRBJ2-2
ASMLTGTNTGELF
>TRBV7-2|TRBJ2-7
ASSSQPYEQY
>TRBV27|TRBJ2-7
ASSFGASSYEQY
>TRBV9|TRBJ2-1
ASSAREDLYNEQF
>TRBV7-9|TRBJ2-1
ASSLSKRGANYNEQF
>TRBV7-2|TRBJ2-3
ASSLTDTQY
>TRBV6-2/TRBV6-3|TRBJ1-5
ASSYSPGGNQPQH
>TRBV4-1|TRBJ2-7
ASSQGSSGYYEQY
>TRBV27|TRBJ2-3
ASSLVRPSTDTQY
>TRBV5-4|TRBJ2-5
ASSLGGPETQY
>TRBV11-2|TRBJ1-3
ASSSRVSGNTIY
>TRBV7-3|TRBJ1-2
ASSLLQGVGYT
>TRBV3-1/TRBV3-2|TRBJ2-2
ASSQLGLAGHTGELF
>TRBV19|TRBJ2-1
ASSRGVEQF